This T cell receptor beta chain is from a study of cytomegalovirus exposure and HLA in healthy donors. Study details: A data release that came early held approximately 85 million unique TCRs from HLA-typed donors. Findings of the study overall: The study carried out a later analysis of TCR beta sequences. It associated 15,000 to 20,000 of them with specific HLA alleles at a false discovery rate of 0.05. CMV serostatus was the sole immune exposure information available.

This clone showed up just a few times. Its antigen remains unknown. Researchers ran the PCR with 60 Vbeta and 13 Jbeta primers. Assay: immunoSEQ multiplex PCR; the TCRdb copy retains only in-frame clones and omits some. This table has 150,000 to 200,000 clones, roughly 84% appearing once. Germline V gene lookup returns CDR1 MRHNA and CDR2 SNTAGT. This CDR3 spans 15 amino acids. Losses at the gene ends were 3 bases for V and 6 bases for J; bases not matched to a gene: 4. The sample comprised PBMCs. The chain recombines TRBV6-4 with TRBJ2-1; 11 nucleotides align to TRBD2. This TCR was sampled from a boy aged 10-17 years in good health and CMV-seronegative. CDR3 DNA: TGTGCCAGCAGTGATATAGCGGGAGGGCCCAATGAGCAGTTCTTC. As protein: CASSDIAGGPNEQFF.